This T cell receptor beta chain was profiled in a study of Graves' ophthalmopathy and Graves' hyperthyroidism. Overall study context: The collection of peripheral blood took place at initial diagnosis, before any treatment.

Other autoimmune diseases, uncontrolled infections, pregnancy or lactation led to the exclusion of patients. Clinical symptoms, serum thyroxine, TRAb, thyroid ultrasound and orbital computed tomography determined diagnosis. The study amplified TCR beta CDR3 regions using RNA transcripts. The first-round RT-PCR employed HTBI primers together with the Qiagen OneStep RT-PCR kit. A multiplex PCR was then performed as the second round. TCRdb passed the multiplex PCR reads through MiXCR, listing each CDR3 protein once. The sample shows hundreds of thousands of distinct CDR3 sequences, more than 20% of them seen only once. The CDR3 is 13 residues long. Germline CDR1 SGHNT, CDR2 YYREEE (reference sequence). The ends were cut back, 2 bases at V and 4 bases at J, with 9 bases in the middle. Study results and caveats: Forecasting of ophthalmopathy progression by the model achieved about 71% sensitivity and roughly 75% specificity.

This clonotype showed up many times. Its antigen is unidentified. This TCR was sampled from a woman in her late teens or twenties with stable Graves' hyperthyroidism. The rearrangement joins TRBV5-4 to TRBJ1-1; D gene ambiguous. The sequenced sample was peripheral blood. CDR3 nucleotide sequence: TGTGCCAGCAGCTTTGGGGAATTCACTGAAGCTTTCTTT. This gives the protein CASSFGEFTEAFF.